This note documents a single T cell receptor beta chain sequence. This sample stems from a study of blood T cell repertoires in COVID-19. Across the whole study: The United States, Italy and Spain provided the acute and convalescent COVID-19 samples.

Clones were sequenced by immunoSEQ multiplex PCR, and TCRdb holds only the in-frame ones, with some missing. The sample consists of around 220,000 clones, around 90% of them appearing once. Participants were aged roughly 18 to 90 years, lived in around 22 US areas, and enrolled virtually. In assigning cohorts, the study relied on participant-reported clinical history. The receptor was derived from a woman under 40 with acute COVID-19. Sequenced sample: PBMCs or T cells enriched from blood (not recorded which).

CDR3 loop: CASSPPGQRLGFF. CDR3 coding DNA: TGTGCCAGCAGTCCCCCGGGACAGCGTCTAGGGTTCTTC. The J gene is TRBJ2-1, the V gene TRBV28; TRBD1 aligns across 7 bases. CDR1 is MDHEN, CDR2 SYDVKM, per germline. This CDR3 spans 13 amino acids. V lost 5 bases, J lost 15 bases, and 13 bases stayed unmatched.